A single sample is the source of the 25 T cell receptor beta chains below, sequenced in a study of T cells in localized non-small cell lung cancer. Here immunoSEQ multiplex PCR was the method, and the copy in TCRdb shows in-frame clones only, minus some. The data show about 26,000 clones, roughly nine tenths seen once. The sequences come from peripheral blood, collected before any cancer treatment. The receptor source for this set is a female donor older than 55 with stage II squamous cell lung carcinoma.

This chain connects TRBV6-9 to TRBJ1-6, with 8 bases matching TRBD1. Germline-derived CDR1 and CDR2 are MNHGY and SVAAGI. V dropped 6 bases and J dropped 8; count of bases not matched to a gene: 6. The CDR3 length is 14 residues. CDR3 loop: CASSLGQGDSPLHF. DNA of the CDR3: TGTGCCAGCAGCTTAGGACAGGGAGATTCACCCCTCCACTTT.

The genes are TRBV19 and TRBJ1-5; possible D gene TRBD1, 6 bases. CDR1 is LNHDA and CDR2 is SQIVND in the germline V gene (reference sequence). V lost 7 bases to trimming and J lost 1 base, with 17 bases between them. This CDR3 is built from 16 residues. CDR3 region: CASTPIGGESNQPQHF. CDR3 bases: TGTGCCAGTACCCCTATAGGGGGGGAGAGCAATCAGCCCCAGCATTTT.

The chain has TRBV5-1 and TRBJ2-1; TRBD1 aligns across 10 bases. V lost 4 bases to trimming and J lost 0 bases; unmatched junction nucleotides: 4. The germline V gene has CDR1 SGHRS and CDR2 YFSETQ. The length of the CDR3 is 16 residues. The CDR3 region has the DNA TGCGCCAGCAGCACGGGACAGGGGAGCTCCTACAATGAGCAGTTCTTC. Translated: CASSTGQGSSYNEQFF. The variable domain in full, with the rest retrieved from reference TRBV5-1 and TRBJ2-1, is KAGVTQTPRYLIKTRGQQVTLSCSPISGHRSVSWYQQTPGQGLQFLFEYFSETQRNKGNFPGRFSGRQFSNSRSEMNVSTLELGDSALYLCASSTGQGSSYNEQFFGPGTRLTVL.

This clone was found a few times. The chain combines TRBV6-6 with TRBJ1-5; 7 bases map to TRBD1. The germline V gene encodes CDR1 MNHNY and CDR2 SVGAGI (reference sequence). The V gene end was trimmed by 5 bases and the J gene end by 7 bases; junction bases not matched to a gene: 8. The CDR3 has 14 amino acids. The CDR3 DNA reads as TGTGCCAGCAGTGCAACAGGGGAAGGACAGCCCCAGCATTTT. It is translated as CASSATGEGQPQHF.

The V gene is TRBV9, the J gene TRBJ1-3; no firm D call. The V gene lost 1 base and the J gene lost 2 bases, with 13 bases spanning the gap. Germline CDR1 is SGDLS and CDR2 is YYNGEE. The CDR3 length is 16 residues. CDR3 DNA sequence: TGTGCCAGCAGCGTAAATGCGGGCCCAGCTGGAAACACCATATATTTT. This translates into CASSVNAGPAGNTIYF.

The chain uses TRBV7-9 and TRBJ1-1; D is possibly TRBD1 (5 bases). The CDR3 contains 14 residues. V was clipped by 0 bases and J by 3 bases, with 8 bases between them. The germline V gene has CDR1 SEHNR and CDR2 FQNEAQ (reference sequence). CDR3 in amino acids: CASSLAGGHTEAFF. The CDR3 coding sequence is TGTGCCAGCAGCTTAGCCGGGGGTCACACTGAAGCTTTCTTT. The whole variable domain, remainder taken from reference TRBV7-9 and TRBJ1-1, is DTGVSQNPRHKITKRGQNVTFRCDPISEHNRLYWYRQTLGQGPEFLTYFQNEAQLEKSRLLSDRFSAERPKGSFSTLEIQRTEQGDSAMYLCASSLAGGHTEAFFGQGTRLTVV.

This sequence joins TRBV11-1 and TRBJ2-5, with D hard to call. Between the trimmed V and J ends, which lost 1 base and 5 bases, there was a span of 2 bases. Germline lookup yields CDR1 SGHAT and CDR2 FQDESV (reference sequence). The CDR3 runs 11 residues. The CDR3 here is CASSLGETQYF. The CDR3 nucleotides read TGTGCCAGCAGCTTAGGCGAGACCCAGTACTTC. Full variable domain (rest looked up from reference TRBV11-1 and TRBJ2-5): EAEVAQSPRYKITEKSQAVAFWCDPISGHATLYWYRQILGQGPELLVQFQDESVVDDSQLPKDRFSAERLKGVDSTLKIQPAELGDSAMYLCASSLGETQYFGPGTRLLVL.

The chain has TRBV5-1 and TRBJ1-2, with no clear D. The CDR3 has 13 amino acids. The germline V gene encodes CDR1 SGHRS and CDR2 YFSETQ. V lost 0 bases, J lost 5 bases, and 8 bases lay in between. As DNA, the CDR3 is TGCGCCAGCAGCTTGGGAGGTCTTTATGGCTACACCTTC. Translation: CASSLGGLYGYTF.

The chain uses TRBV7-9 and TRBJ1-2, with 8 bases lining up with TRBD1. The CDR3 spans 14 residues. From germline, CDR1 is SEHNR and CDR2 FQNEAQ (reference sequence). J lost 7 bases, V lost 6 bases, and 10 bases had no gene match. In DNA, the CDR3 is TGTGCCAGCAGGTGGACAGGGCCGGCGAGTGGCTACACCTTC. Translated, it gives CASRWTGPASGYTF. Filled out from reference TRBV7-9 and TRBJ1-2, the complete variable domain reads DTGVSQNPRHKITKRGQNVTFRCDPISEHNRLYWYRQTLGQGPEFLTYFQNEAQLEKSRLLSDRFSAERPKGSFSTLEIQRTEQGDSAMYLCASRWTGPASGYTFGSGTRLTVV.

The CDR3 reads CASSERGVDEQYF. The CDR3 DNA is TGTGCCAGCAGTGAAAGGGGAGTGGACGAGCAGTACTTC. This chain connects TRBV2 to TRBJ2-7; the D gene could be TRBD1 or TRBD2 (5 bases each). The CDR3 loop spans 13 amino acids. The germline gives CDR1 SNHLY, CDR2 FYNNEI. The V end was cut by 2 bases, the J end by 5 bases, with 10 bases between.

The chain joins TRBV28 to TRBJ1-5; 9 nucleotides align to TRBD1. Per the germline V gene, CDR1 is MDHEN and CDR2 is SYDVKM. Germline trimming cut 6 bases from V and 7 bases from J; bases unmatched to any gene: 16. The CDR3 runs to 17 residues. CDR3: CASRSTGTGWGRQPQHF. CDR3 in DNA: TGTGCCAGCAGATCTACCGGGACAGGGTGGGGGCGGCAGCCCCAGCATTTT.

This chain connects TRBV27 to TRBJ2-7; TRBD2 might be the D (7 bases). Germline CDR1 is MNHEY and CDR2 is SMNVEV (reference sequence). The CDR3 consists of 13 residues. The V end was cut by 8 bases, the J end by 7 bases, with 18 bases between. The CDR3 loop is CASAEAGHGEQYF. CDR3 in DNA: TGTGCCAGCGCCGAAGCGGGACATGGGGAGCAGTACTTC.

J is TRBJ2-1 and V is TRBV11-2; TRBD2 matches at 8 bases. V shed 1 base, J shed 12 bases, and the junction held 2 bases outside the gene matches. Germline CDR1 reads SGHAT; CDR2 reads FQNNGV. This CDR3 has 12 residues. CDR3 region: CASSLAGGRQFF. The DNA for the CDR3 is TGTGCCAGCAGCTTAGCGGGGGGGCGGCAGTTCTTC.

The V call is TRBV13, the J call TRBJ2-7; D ambiguous. V was trimmed by 4 bases and J by 4 bases, leaving 8 bases between them. CDR1 is PRHDT, CDR2 FYEKMQ, per germline (reference sequence). CDR3 length: 12 residues. The CDR3 bases are TGTGCCAGCAGCTCGCAAGGGTACGAGCAGTACTTC. This sequence encodes CASSSQGYEQYF. Full variable domain (missing parts from reference TRBV13 and TRBJ2-7): AAGVIQSPRHLIKEKRETATLKCYPIPRHDTVYWYQQGPGQDPQFLISFYEKMQSDKGSIPDRFSAQQFSDYHSELNMSSLELGDSALYFCASSSQGYEQYFGPGTRLTVT.

The CDR3 DNA is TGTGCCAGCAGCCCCCGTGTGGGGGCCTCCTATAATTCACCCCTCCACTTT. Translated, it gives CASSPRVGASYNSPLHF. This chain uses TRBV13 with TRBJ1-6; the D gene is possibly TRBD1 (6 bases). V was clipped by 5 bases and J by 0 bases, with 14 bases between them. The CDR3 is 17 amino acids. Germline assignment: CDR1 PRHDT and CDR2 FYEKMQ (reference sequence).

The chain employs TRBV2 and TRBJ1-2; 7 bases match TRBD1. The CDR3 covers 13 residues. Germline CDR1 and CDR2: SNHLY and FYNNEI. Losses at the gene ends were 7 bases for V and 1 base for J; bases not matched to a gene: 3. The CDR3 DNA reads as TGTGCCAGCAAACGGGACAGTAACTATGGCTACACCTTC. Encoded protein: CASKRDSNYGYTF.

The J gene is TRBJ1-1, the V gene TRBV15; D is unclear. Germline V gives CDR1 LNHNV, CDR2 YYDKDF (reference sequence). The CDR3 sequence is 15 residues long. Trimming left V 2 bases short and J 1 base short, with 11 bases between. CDR3 sequence: CATSRPSTANTEAFF. The CDR3 DNA reads TGTGCCACCAGCAGACCGTCGACGGCGAACACTGAAGCTTTCTTT.

The chain combines TRBV6-4 with TRBJ1-1; D unresolved. The germline CDR1 and CDR2 sequences are MRHNA and SNTAGT. The CDR3 has 14 residues. Trimming removed 6 bases from V and 6 bases from J, with 17 bases in between. CDR3 nucleotides: TGTGCCAGCAGCCGGAAGGGAAAGGTCGCTGAAGCTTTCTTT. It codes for CASSRKGKVAEAFF.

This chain links TRBV5-1 with TRBJ2-3, with D perhaps TRBD2 (6 bases). Germline lookup yields CDR1 SGHRS and CDR2 YFSETQ. This CDR3 region has 15 residues. The V gene lost 0 bases and the J gene lost 1 base, with 9 bases spanning the gap. CDR3 sequence (DNA): TGCGCCAGCAGCTTGGCGGGGGTGGGCACAGATACGCAGTATTTT. Translation: CASSLAGVGTDTQYF.

The J gene is TRBJ1-4, the V gene TRBV7-9; D gene uncertain. The ends were cut back, 6 bases at V and 8 bases at J, with 13 bases in the middle. Germline V lookup: CDR1 SEHNR, CDR2 FQNEAQ (reference sequence). The CDR3 contains 13 residues. CDR3 bases: TGTGCCAGCAGATCTTGGAGTGGCGAAAAACTGTTTTTT. Translated: CASRSWSGEKLFF. The full variable domain, with the rest looked up from reference TRBV7-9 and TRBJ1-4, is DTGVSQNPRHKITKRGQNVTFRCDPISEHNRLYWYRQTLGQGPEFLTYFQNEAQLEKSRLLSDRFSAERPKGSFSTLEIQRTEQGDSAMYLCASRSWSGEKLFFGSGTQLSVL.

This clone was picked up one time. The J gene is TRBJ2-2, the V gene TRBV7-7; TRBD1 aligns across 10 bases. CDR3 length: 16 amino acids. V lost 1 base and J lost 3; bases outside the gene matches: 2. Germline CDR1 reads SSHAT; CDR2 reads FNYEAQ (reference sequence). CDR3 sequence: CASSLGTGGDTGELFF. CDR3 coding DNA: TGTGCCAGCAGCTTAGGGACAGGGGGAGACACCGGGGAGCTGTTTTTT.

The V call is TRBV18, the J call TRBJ1-1; unclear D gene. The germline V gene encodes CDR1 KGHSH and CDR2 LQKENI. The CDR3 runs to 13 residues. V lost 8 bases and J 2 bases, leaving 12 bases between the germline ends. CDR3 protein: CASNVDGNTEAFF. The DNA for the CDR3 is TGTGCCAGCAATGTCGACGGTAACACTGAAGCTTTCTTT. The full variable domain, in which reference TRBV18 and TRBJ1-1 provide the parts outside the CDR3, is NAGVMQNPRHLVRRRGQEARLRCSPMKGHSHVYWYRQLPEEGLKFMVYLQKENIIDESGMPKERFSAEFPKEGPSILRIQQVVRGDSAAYFCASNVDGNTEAFFGQGTRLTVV.

The chain has TRBV20-1 and TRBJ2-1, with unresolved D. The CDR3 extends over 10 amino acids. Germline CDR1 reads DFQATT; CDR2 reads SNEGSKA (reference sequence). Trimming removed 3 bases at V and 12 bases at J, with 9 bases between. Here the CDR3 DNA reads TGCAGTGCTAGTGGAGTCGTGCAGTTCTTC. Translated, it gives CSASGVVQFF.

Only a few counts were recorded for this clone. The chain carries TRBV7-2 and TRBJ1-4; perhaps TRBD1 as D (6 bases). Germline CDR1 is SGHTA and CDR2 is FQGNSA. CDR3 length: 16 residues. V was clipped by 3 bases and J by 5 bases, with 16 bases between them. This CDR3 is CASSLATGKLNEKLFF. The CDR3 region has the DNA TGTGCCAGCAGCTTGGCCACAGGGAAGCTAAATGAAAAACTGTTTTTT.

This clone was seen once. CDR3 coding DNA: TGTGCCAGCAAAACTTACGGGACAGGGGGGGAGGCTCAGCCCCAGCATTTT. As protein: CASKTYGTGGEAQPQHF. The V gene is TRBV27, the J gene TRBJ1-5; TRBD1 matches at 11 bases. Per germline, CDR1 MNHEY and CDR2 SMNVEV (reference sequence). CDR3 size: 17 residues. V dropped 7 bases and J dropped 6; count of bases not matched to a gene: 14.